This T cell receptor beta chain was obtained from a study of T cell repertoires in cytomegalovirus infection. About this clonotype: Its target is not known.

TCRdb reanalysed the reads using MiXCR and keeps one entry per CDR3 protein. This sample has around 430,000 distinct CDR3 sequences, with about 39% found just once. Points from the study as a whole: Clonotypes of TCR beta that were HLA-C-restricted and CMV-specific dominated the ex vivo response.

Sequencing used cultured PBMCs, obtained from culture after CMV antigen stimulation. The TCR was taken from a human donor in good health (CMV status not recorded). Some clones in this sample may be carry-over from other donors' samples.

CDR3 amino acids: CASSYTSGGASSSYNEQFF. CDR3 nucleotide sequence: TGTGCCAGCAGCTACACTAGCGGGGGGGCCTCAAGCTCCTACAATGAGCAGTTCTTC. The chain couples TRBV6-1 to TRBJ2-1; TRBD2 matches 13 bases. The V segment lost 6 bases and the J segment 0 bases; nucleotides outside the gene matches: 11. Germline V gene data show CDR1 as MNHNS and CDR2 as SASEGT. The CDR3 covers 19 residues.